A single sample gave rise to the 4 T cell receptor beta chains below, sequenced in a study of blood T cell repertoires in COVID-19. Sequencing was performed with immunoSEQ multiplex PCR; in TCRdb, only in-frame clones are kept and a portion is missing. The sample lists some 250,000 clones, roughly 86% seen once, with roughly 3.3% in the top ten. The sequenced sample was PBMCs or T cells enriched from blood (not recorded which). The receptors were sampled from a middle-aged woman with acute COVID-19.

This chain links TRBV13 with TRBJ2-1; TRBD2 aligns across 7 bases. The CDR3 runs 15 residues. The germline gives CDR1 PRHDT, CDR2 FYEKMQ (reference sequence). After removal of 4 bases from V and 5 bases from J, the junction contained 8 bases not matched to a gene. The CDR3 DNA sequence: TGTGCCAGCAGCTCTCAGACTAGCCACCACAATGAGCAGTTCTTC. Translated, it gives CASSSQTSHHNEQFF.

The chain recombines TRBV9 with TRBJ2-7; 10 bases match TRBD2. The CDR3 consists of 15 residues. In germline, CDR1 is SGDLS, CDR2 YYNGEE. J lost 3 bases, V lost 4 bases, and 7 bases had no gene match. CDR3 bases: TGTGCCAGCAGCTCCCTAGCGGGAGAGGGCTACGAGCAGTACTTC. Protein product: CASSSLAGEGYEQYF.

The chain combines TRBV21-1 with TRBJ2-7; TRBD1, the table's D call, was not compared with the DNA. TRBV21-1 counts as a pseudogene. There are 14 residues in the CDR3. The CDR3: CASSKNRITYEQYF. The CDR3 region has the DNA TGTGCCAGCAGCAAAAACAGGATCACCTACGAGCAGTACTTC.

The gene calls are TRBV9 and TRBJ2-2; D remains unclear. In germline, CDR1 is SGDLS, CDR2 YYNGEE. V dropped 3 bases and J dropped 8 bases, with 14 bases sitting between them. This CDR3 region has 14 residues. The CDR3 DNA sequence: TGTGCCAGCAGCGCCAACTTTGCCCGAGGGGAGCTGTTTTTT. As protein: CASSANFARGELFF.